This is a list of T cell receptor beta chains from one sample in a study of shared clonotypes between healthy human individuals. TCRdb's copy holds only in-frame clones and misses some; the assay was immunoSEQ multiplex PCR. The sample holds over 1.4 million clones; around 95% are singletons and the top ten take approximately 1%. The source material was naive CD4+ T cells sorted from blood. Receptors originate from a man in his thirties or forties in good health. CDR3s include the opening cysteine and the closing phenylalanine or tryptophan. Fields, in order: clone size, V gene, D gene, J gene, CDR3 protein, CDR3 DNA. A D gene is named only where the DNA matches it firmly. Where a row states a size, it is once, few, many or the class of an expanded clone; other rows omit it.

clone size: -
V gene: TRBV2
D gene: -
J gene: TRBJ2-7
CDR3 protein: CASSDQRSSYEQYF
CDR3 DNA: TGTGCCAGCAGTGACCAGCGTTCATCCTACGAGCAGTACTTC

clone size: -
V gene: TRBV5-6
D gene: -
J gene: TRBJ2-7
CDR3 protein: CASSLDGRVSSYEQYF
CDR3 DNA: TGTGCCAGCAGCTTGGATGGTCGGGTCTCCAGCTACGAGCAGTACTTC

clone size: -
V gene: TRBV7-6
D gene: TRBD1
J gene: TRBJ2-2
CDR3 protein: CASSLGTGGKLVGTGELFF
CDR3 DNA: TGTGCCAGCAGCCTCGGGACAGGGGGCAAATTAGTGGGAACCGGGGAGCTGTTTTTT

clone size: -
V gene: TRBV28
D gene: TRBD1
J gene: TRBJ2-7
CDR3 protein: CASSLNKQGAGEQYF
CDR3 DNA: TGTGCCAGCAGTTTAAATAAACAGGGGGCTGGCGAGCAGTACTTC

clone size: -
V gene: TRBV2
D gene: -
J gene: TRBJ2-1
CDR3 protein: CATGDLNEQFF
CDR3 DNA: TGTGCGACGGGGGACTTGAATGAGCAGTTCTTC

clone size: -
V gene: TRBV18
D gene: -
J gene: TRBJ1-5
CDR3 protein: CASSPGAGSQPQHF
CDR3 DNA: TGTGCCAGCTCACCAGGCGCGGGCTCGCAGCCCCAGCATTTT

clone size: -
V gene: TRBV4-3
D gene: -
J gene: TRBJ2-3
CDR3 protein: CASSQDPYTDTQYF
CDR3 DNA: TGCGCCAGCAGCCAAGATCCCTACACAGATACGCAGTATTTT

clone size: -
V gene: TRBV5-1
D gene: -
J gene: TRBJ2-3
CDR3 protein: CASSPGFGGTDTQYF
CDR3 DNA: TGCGCCAGCAGCCCAGGGTTTGGGGGCACAGATACGCAGTATTTT

clone size: once
V gene: TRBV7-3
D gene: -
J gene: TRBJ1-1
CDR3 protein: CASSLTGNTEAFF
CDR3 DNA: TGTGCCAGCAGCTTAACAGGGAACACTGAAGCTTTCTTT

clone size: -
V gene: TRBV7-2
D gene: -
J gene: TRBJ1-5
CDR3 protein: CASSLQRASNQPQHF
CDR3 DNA: TGTGCCAGCAGCTTACAAAGGGCGAGCAATCAGCCCCAGCATTTT

clone size: -
V gene: TRBV7-9
D gene: -
J gene: TRBJ2-5
CDR3 protein: CASSLPQAAGTQYF
CDR3 DNA: TGTGCCAGCAGCTTACCACAGGCGGCGGGGACCCAGTACTTC

clone size: -
V gene: TRBV28
D gene: -
J gene: TRBJ2-5
CDR3 protein: CASSFGGRKTQYF
CDR3 DNA: TGTGCCAGCAGTTTCGGGGGTCGGAAGACCCAGTACTTC

clone size: -
V gene: TRBV18
D gene: -
J gene: TRBJ2-2
CDR3 protein: CASSPRGELFF
CDR3 DNA: TGTGCCAGCTCACCTCGTGGGGAGCTGTTTTTT

clone size: -
V gene: TRBV5-1
D gene: -
J gene: TRBJ1-1
CDR3 protein: CASSPHRDLLNTEAFF
CDR3 DNA: TGCGCCAGCAGCCCCCACAGGGATCTGTTGAACACTGAAGCTTTCTTT

clone size: -
V gene: TRBV7-6
D gene: TRBD1
J gene: TRBJ2-3
CDR3 protein: CASSSGQGTSTDTQYF
CDR3 DNA: TGTGCCAGCAGTTCGGGACAGGGGACTAGCACAGATACGCAGTATTTT

clone size: -
V gene: TRBV30
D gene: -
J gene: TRBJ1-3
CDR3 protein: CAWSGTSISGNTIYF
CDR3 DNA: TGTGCCTGGAGTGGGACATCGATCTCTGGAAACACCATATATTTT

clone size: -
V gene: TRBV5-1
D gene: TRBD2
J gene: TRBJ2-3
CDR3 protein: CASSLAGSTDTQYF
CDR3 DNA: TGCGCCAGCAGCTTAGCGGGGAGCACAGATACGCAGTATTTT

clone size: -
V gene: TRBV6-5
D gene: TRBD1
J gene: TRBJ2-7
CDR3 protein: CATNTAGTGAYEQYF
CDR3 DNA: TGTGCCACCAACACCGCTGGGACAGGGGCCTACGAGCAGTACTTC

clone size: -
V gene: TRBV11-2
D gene: -
J gene: TRBJ2-7
CDR3 protein: CASSSLKGARNEQYF
CDR3 DNA: TGTGCCAGCAGCTCCCTTAAGGGCGCGAGGAACGAGCAGTACTTC

clone size: -
V gene: TRBV4-1
D gene: -
J gene: TRBJ2-2
CDR3 protein: CASSQSPGPPSHGELFF
CDR3 DNA: TGCGCCAGCAGCCAAAGTCCGGGACCCCCCTCGCACGGGGAGCTGTTTTTT

clone size: -
V gene: TRBV29-1
D gene: -
J gene: TRBJ2-1
CDR3 protein: CSVQTGWNDEQFF
CDR3 DNA: TGCAGCGTTCAGACAGGTTGGAACGATGAGCAGTTCTTC

clone size: -
V gene: TRBV2
D gene: TRBD2
J gene: TRBJ2-7
CDR3 protein: CASSRLAASYEQYF
CDR3 DNA: TGTGCCAGCAGCCGACTAGCGGCATCCTACGAGCAGTACTTC

clone size: -
V gene: TRBV5-4
D gene: TRBD1
J gene: TRBJ2-7
CDR3 protein: CASFRQGGYEQYF
CDR3 DNA: TGTGCCAGCTTCCGACAGGGGGGCTACGAGCAGTACTTC

clone size: -
V gene: TRBV5-4
D gene: -
J gene: TRBJ1-1
CDR3 protein: CASSSQGYTEAFF
CDR3 DNA: TGTGCCAGCAGCTCGCAAGGGTACACTGAAGCTTTCTTT

clone size: few
V gene: TRBV7-2
D gene: -
J gene: TRBJ2-1
CDR3 protein: CASSLGTYNEQFF
CDR3 DNA: TGTGCCAGCAGCTTAGGTACGTACAATGAGCAGTTCTTC

clone size: -
V gene: TRBV9
D gene: -
J gene: TRBJ1-1
CDR3 protein: CASSVAGMNTEAFF
CDR3 DNA: TGTGCCAGCAGCGTAGCCGGAATGAACACTGAAGCTTTCTTT

clone size: -
V gene: TRBV9
D gene: TRBD2
J gene: TRBJ2-1
CDR3 protein: CASSVGLADNNEQFF
CDR3 DNA: TGTGCCAGCAGCGTGGGACTAGCGGACAACAATGAGCAGTTCTTC

clone size: -
V gene: TRBV5-1
D gene: TRBD2
J gene: TRBJ2-3
CDR3 protein: CASSLAASGSTDTQYF
CDR3 DNA: TGCGCCAGCAGCTTGGCGGCTAGCGGAAGCACAGATACGCAGTATTTT

clone size: -
V gene: TRBV7-9
D gene: TRBD2
J gene: TRBJ2-3
CDR3 protein: CASSAAGGPVDTQYF
CDR3 DNA: TGTGCCAGCAGCGCAGCGGGAGGGCCGGTTGATACGCAGTATTTT

clone size: -
V gene: TRBV7-2
D gene: TRBD1
J gene: TRBJ1-5
CDR3 protein: CASSLAQGDQPQHF
CDR3 DNA: TGTGCCAGCAGCTTAGCACAGGGGGATCAGCCCCAGCATTTT

clone size: -
V gene: TRBV27
D gene: -
J gene: TRBJ2-7
CDR3 protein: CASSFIRSYEQYF
CDR3 DNA: TGTGCCAGCAGTTTTATCCGCAGCTACGAGCAGTACTTC

clone size: -
V gene: TRBV28
D gene: TRBD1
J gene: TRBJ2-5
CDR3 protein: CASIDRGLEETQYF
CDR3 DNA: TGTGCCAGCATCGACAGGGGGCTTGAGGAGACCCAGTACTTC

clone size: -
V gene: TRBV15
D gene: -
J gene: TRBJ1-1
CDR3 protein: CATSRVGYTEAFF
CDR3 DNA: TGTGCCACCAGCAGAGTAGGGTACACTGAAGCTTTCTTT

clone size: -
V gene: TRBV9
D gene: -
J gene: TRBJ2-2
CDR3 protein: CASSRGSQAGELFF
CDR3 DNA: TGTGCCAGTTCACGGGGCTCTCAAGCCGGGGAGCTGTTTTTT

clone size: -
V gene: TRBV19
D gene: -
J gene: TRBJ1-1
CDR3 protein: CASSSGRDNTEAFF
CDR3 DNA: TGTGCCAGTAGTAGCGGACGGGACAACACTGAAGCTTTCTTT

clone size: -
V gene: TRBV6-1
D gene: TRBD1
J gene: TRBJ1-4
CDR3 protein: CASTLGGQGEKLFF
CDR3 DNA: TGTGCCAGCACCCTGGGGGGACAGGGTGAAAAACTGTTTTTT

clone size: -
V gene: TRBV5-4
D gene: TRBD1
J gene: TRBJ1-2
CDR3 protein: CASSGDRGASYGYTF
CDR3 DNA: TGTGCCAGCAGCGGGGACAGGGGGGCGAGCTATGGCTACACCTTC